The 20 T cell receptor beta chains presented below share a single source sample, sequenced in a study of blood T cell repertoires in COVID-19. Only in-frame clones appear in the TCRdb table, and some are missing; sequencing was by immunoSEQ multiplex PCR. Here the sample spans 270,000 or so clones, approximately 91% being singletons. The specimen was peripheral blood. These receptors all stem from a woman between 40 and 50 years old who had recovered from COVID-19.

The genes are TRBV3-1 (or the pseudogene TRBV3-2) and TRBJ2-7; 7 nucleotides align to TRBD1. Germline lookup yields CDR1 LGHDT and CDR2 YNNKEL (reference sequence). Trimming at V came to 8 bases and at J to 3 bases, leaving 4 bases not matched to a gene. The CDR3 length is 12 residues. CDR3 sequence: CASRGQLYEQYF. CDR3 sequence (DNA): TGTGCCAGCCGGGGACAGCTCTACGAGCAGTACTTC.

This chain connects TRBV2 to TRBJ1-4; TRBD1 agrees at 8 bases. CDR3 length: 15 amino acids. The germline gives CDR1 SNHLY, CDR2 FYNNEI. J gave up 4 bases and V 0 bases, and 1 base lay outside the gene matches. This CDR3 is CASSEAGQDNEKLFF. For the CDR3, the DNA is TGTGCCAGCAGTGAAGCGGGACAGGATAATGAAAAACTGTTTTTT. Looking up the rest from reference TRBV2 and TRBJ1-4 gives the full variable domain: EPEVTQTPSHQVTQMGQEVILRCVPISNHLYFYWYRQILGQKVEFLVSFYNNEISEKSEIFDDQFSVERPDGSNFTLKIRSTKLEDSAMYFCASSEAGQDNEKLFFGSGTQLSVL.

At least ten counts were recorded for this clone. The rearrangement links TRBV7-3 to TRBJ2-2; a weak D match, TRBD2 (6 bases). The CDR3 totals 15 residues. Germline lookup yields CDR1 SGHTA and CDR2 FQGTGA. V lost 3 bases to trimming and J lost 6 bases, with 14 bases between them. CDR3 nucleotides: TGTGCCAGCAGCTTGGGGGGACCCACTGCCGGGGAGCTGTTTTTT. Protein: CASSLGGPTAGELFF.

The chain couples TRBV28 to TRBJ2-5; unclear D gene. The CDR3 loop spans 10 amino acids. V lost 11 bases, J lost 1 base, and 5 bases lay in between. In germline, CDR1 is MDHEN, CDR2 SYDVKM. The chain's CDR3 is CASCQETQYF. The CDR3 DNA reads TGTGCCTCTTGCCAAGAGACCCAGTACTTC.

This chain links TRBV6-1 with TRBJ1-2; D unclear. The CDR3 sequence is 16 residues long. Germline CDR1 reads MNHNS; CDR2 reads SASEGT. V was trimmed by 0 bases and J by 0 bases, leaving 11 bases between them. This chain's CDR3 is CASSEALFGANYGYTF. The CDR3 DNA reads as TGTGCCAGCAGTGAAGCGCTGTTCGGGGCTAACTATGGCTACACCTTC.

The chain joins TRBV10-3 to TRBJ2-3, with TRBD2 identical over 10 bases. CDR1 is ENHRY, CDR2 SYGVKD, per germline. The V gene end was trimmed by 0 bases and the J gene end by 2 bases; junction bases not matched to a gene: 5. This CDR3 has 17 residues. DNA of the CDR3: TGTGCCATCAGTGAGTCGCAAGCGGGAGGGTACACAGATACGCAGTATTTT. Amino acids: CAISESQAGGYTDTQYF.

The chain uses TRBV3-1 (or the pseudogene TRBV3-2) and TRBJ2-3; 12 positions match TRBD2. J gave up 3 bases and V 1 base, and 2 bases lay outside the gene matches. The CDR3 runs to 16 residues. Germline lookup yields CDR1 LGHDT and CDR2 YNNKEL (reference sequence). CDR3 protein: CASSQGLAGVTDTQYF. The CDR3 nucleotides are TGTGCCAGCAGCCAAGGACTAGCGGGAGTTACAGATACGCAGTATTTT.

The CDR3 spells CASSSNRRLNEQFF. CDR3 coding DNA: TGTGCCAGCAGTTCGAATAGGAGATTGAATGAGCAGTTCTTC. The genes are TRBV6-2 or TRBV6-3 and TRBJ2-1; D is uncertain. Germline assignment: CDR1 MNHEY and CDR2 SVGEGT. With 4 bases removed from V and 7 bases from J, the gap between germline ends came to 14 bases. The CDR3 has 14 residues.

This clone was seen more than once but under ten times. The V call is TRBV12-3 or TRBV12-4, the J call TRBJ1-1, with 11 bases matching TRBD1. CDR3 length: 13 amino acids. Losses at the gene ends were 5 bases for V and 7 bases for J; bases not matched to a gene: 3. CDR3 in amino acids: CASSRGQGGEAFF. In DNA, the CDR3 is TGTGCCAGCAGTCGGGGACAGGGGGGTGAAGCTTTCTTT.

This chain links TRBV7-2 with TRBJ2-2; 9 positions agree with TRBD2. CDR1 and CDR2 from the germline V gene are SGHTA and FQGNSA. The CDR3 spans 16 residues. Trimming removed 4 bases from V and 3 bases from J; junction bases left unmatched: 6. Written as DNA, the CDR3 is TGTGCCAGCAGCTACTCTAGCGGGGTCGACACCGGGGAGCTGTTTTTT. Protein product: CASSYSSGVDTGELFF.

The chain uses TRBV24-1 and TRBJ2-3; 9 nucleotides match TRBD1. The CDR3 is made up of 16 amino acids. Germline lookup yields CDR1 KGHDR and CDR2 SFDVKD. The junction had 4 bases not matched to a gene; V was cut back by 0 bases and J by 4 bases. The CDR3 nucleotides are TGTGCCACCAGTGATTTGCGGGGACAGGGTCCAGATACGCAGTATTTT. Its translation is CATSDLRGQGPDTQYF.

This rearrangement joins TRBV7-9 to TRBJ2-7, with 8 bases matching TRBD1. This CDR3 has 16 amino acids. Germline CDR1 reads SEHNR; CDR2 reads FQNEAQ (reference sequence). After removal of 5 bases from V and 0 bases from J, the junction contained 9 bases not matched to a gene. The DNA of the CDR3 is TGTGCCAGCAGCGAGGGACGGACAGGGCTCTCCTACGAGCAGTACTTC. Its translation is CASSEGRTGLSYEQYF.

The CDR3 DNA reads as TGTGCCAGCAGTCCACCGGCTGGGGGCGGATCACCCCTCCACTTT. Its translation is CASSPPAGGGSPLHF. The chain joins TRBV28 to TRBJ1-6; D is perhaps TRBD1 (6 bases). Germline V gene lookup returns CDR1 MDHEN and CDR2 SYDVKM. This CDR3 comprises 15 residues. Trimming left V 5 bases short and J 10 bases short, with 18 bases between. Supplemented by reference TRBV28 and TRBJ1-6, the full variable domain reads DVKVTQSSRYLVKRTGEKVFLECVQDMDHENMFWYRQDPGLGLRLIYFSYDVKMKEKGDIPEGYSVSREKKERFSLILESASTNQTSMYLCASSPPAGGGSPLHFGNGTRLTVT.

The chain recombines TRBV18 with TRBJ2-3; TRBD2 matches 12 bases. V shed 1 base and J 6 bases; nucleotides not matched to a gene: 5. The V gene's germline CDR1 is KGHSH and CDR2 LQKENI. The CDR3 consists of 16 residues. The CDR3 DNA follows: TGTGCCAGCTCACCACGTCGACTAGCGGGAGAGGATACGCAGTATTTT. It yields the protein CASSPRRLAGEDTQYF.

The gene calls are TRBV3-1 (or the pseudogene TRBV3-2) and TRBJ2-7; 9 positions agree with TRBD1. The CDR3 is 16 residues long. Unmatched junction bases numbered 6, after V lost 1 base and J lost 2 bases. Germline CDR1 LGHDT, CDR2 YNNKEL (reference sequence). The CDR3 nucleotides are TGTGCCAGCAGCCAAGGTCCCGGGACAGGGACCTACGAGCAGTACTTC. It yields the protein CASSQGPGTGTYEQYF.

This clone was detected once. V is TRBV7-6 and J is TRBJ1-1; D is undetermined. CDR1 is SGHVS, CDR2 FNYEAQ, per germline. V lost 5 bases, J lost 4 bases, and 17 bases lay in between. This CDR3 spans 15 amino acids. The CDR3 nucleotides are TGTGCCAGCAGCAACCCCGGAGAGGAGTCCACTGAAGCTTTCTTT. Amino acid sequence: CASSNPGEESTEAFF.

This clone was seen a single time. This rearrangement joins TRBV6-1 to TRBJ1-4, with TRBD1 matching 12 bases. The CDR3 spans 16 residues. Per the germline V gene, CDR1 is MNHNS and CDR2 is SASEGT. The J segment lost 7 bases and the V segment lost 3 bases, leaving 6 bases of the junction unmatched. In nucleotides, the CDR3 is TGTGCCAGCAGTGAGGGACAGGGGGCTTCGGGTGAAAAACTGTTTTTT. It is translated as CASSEGQGASGEKLFF.

This sequence joins TRBV4-1 and TRBJ1-1; 10 bases agree with TRBD1. The CDR3 is made up of 16 amino acids. V lost 4 bases and J lost 4; bases outside the gene matches: 9. Germline CDR1 MGHRA, CDR2 YSYEKL. This CDR3 is CASSRARQGAGTEAFF. CDR3 DNA sequence: TGCGCCAGCAGCCGCGCGAGACAGGGGGCTGGCACTGAAGCTTTCTTT.

This clone was observed once. V is TRBV13 and J is TRBJ2-7; 7 bases map to TRBD2. Germline lookup yields CDR1 PRHDT and CDR2 FYEKMQ (reference sequence). V trimming: 3 bases; J trimming: 5 bases; junction bases outside the gene matches: 7. The CDR3 extends over 14 amino acids. CDR3 amino acids: CASSLGSGNDEQYF. The CDR3 nucleotides are TGTGCCAGCAGCTTGGGCAGCGGGAACGACGAGCAGTACTTC.

The chain employs TRBV7-9 and TRBJ1-1, with D uncertain. From germline, CDR1 is SEHNR and CDR2 FQNEAQ (reference sequence). Trimming pared 4 bases from V and 2 bases from J, leaving 11 bases between. This CDR3 contains 14 residues. The CDR3 nucleotides are TGTGCCAGCAGCTCCCTTTCTCCCAACACTGAAGCTTTCTTT. Amino acids: CASSSLSPNTEAFF.